One and the same sample provided the 32 T cell receptor beta chains below, sequenced in a study of blood T cell repertoires in COVID-19. Some clones are missing from TCRdb's copy, which holds only in-frame ones; the method was immunoSEQ multiplex PCR. In the table there are approximately 250,000 clones, under 95% of which are singletons. The sequencing input was PBMCs or T cells enriched from blood (not recorded which). The receptors derive from a man aged 35 to 55 who had been exposed to COVID-19.

The genes are TRBV24-1 and TRBJ2-2, with 10 bases matching TRBD1. With 4 bases clipped from V and 4 bases from J, the junction kept 8 bases outside the gene matches. CDR1 KGHDR and CDR2 SFDVKD come from the germline V gene. The CDR3 runs 17 residues. CDR3 loop: CATSDRRDRGSTGELFF. The DNA of the CDR3 is TGTGCCACCAGTGACCGCCGGGACAGGGGTAGCACCGGGGAGCTGTTTTTT.

The genes are TRBV9 and TRBJ2-3, with TRBD2 matching over 9 bases. Germline V CDR1 and CDR2: SGDLS, YYNGEE. V dropped 2 bases and J dropped 4; count of bases not matched to a gene: 5. The CDR3 covers 15 residues. The chain's CDR3 is CASSVSGGRADTQYF. CDR3 nucleotide sequence: TGTGCCAGCAGCGTTAGCGGGGGCAGGGCAGATACGCAGTATTTT.

The chain uses TRBV28 and TRBJ1-1; 7 bases agree with TRBD1. With 8 bases clipped from V and 6 bases from J, the junction kept 12 bases outside the gene matches. The CDR3 consists of 14 residues. The germline V gene encodes CDR1 MDHEN and CDR2 SYDVKM. The CDR3 DNA follows: TGTGCCAGCGGATATAGACAGGGTGGAGCTGAAGCTTTCTTT. This encodes CASGYRQGGAEAFF.

Written as DNA, the CDR3 is TGTGCCAGCAGTTTCTGGGGAGGGGGACTAGCGGGATCTTCAACGGGTGAGCAGTTCTTC. Its translation: CASSFWGGGLAGSSTGEQFF. The rearrangement uses TRBV27 and TRBJ2-1, with 13 bases matching TRBD2. V shed 3 bases and J 9 bases; nucleotides not matched to a gene: 20. The CDR3 sequence is 20 residues long. Germline loops: CDR1 MNHEY, CDR2 SMNVEV (reference sequence).

This sequence joins TRBV19 and TRBJ2-2, with 10 nucleotides matching TRBD2. Germline V lookup: CDR1 LNHDA, CDR2 SQIVND (reference sequence). The CDR3 covers 15 residues. With V trimmed by 8 bases and J by 4 bases, 7 bases remained unmatched. This CDR3 is CASAKREGLTGELFF. In DNA form, the CDR3 reads TGTGCCAGTGCAAAGCGGGAGGGGCTCACCGGGGAGCTGTTTTTT.

The chain joins TRBV2 to TRBJ1-2, with D hard to call. The CDR3 has 12 residues. The germline V gene encodes CDR1 SNHLY and CDR2 FYNNEI. V was cut by 11 bases and J by 4 bases, with 14 bases left in between. The CDR3 protein is CAPGDRLYGYTF. In DNA form, the CDR3 reads TGTGCCCCCGGAGACCGACTCTATGGCTACACCTTC.

The chain employs TRBV12-3 or TRBV12-4 and TRBJ1-2; maybe TRBD1 (5 bases). Trimming cost V 7 bases and J 8 bases, with 11 bases left between them. The CDR3 consists of 11 residues. CDR3 DNA: TGTGCCAGCAAACAGGCTGGAGGCTACACCTTC. It is translated as CASKQAGGYTF.

The chain links TRBV4-2 to TRBJ1-6, with D possibly TRBD1 on 5 matching bases. V lost 0 bases and J 8 bases, leaving 8 bases between the germline ends. The CDR3 spans 14 residues. Looked up from germline, CDR1 is LGHNA and CDR2 is YNFKEQ. The CDR3 spells CASSQEKGDSPLHF. CDR3 sequence (DNA): TGTGCCAGCAGCCAAGAGAAAGGGGATTCACCCCTCCACTTT.

This sequence joins TRBV19 and TRBJ2-7, with D tentatively TRBD2 (5 bases). V was clipped by 1 base and J by 5 bases, with 12 bases between them. This CDR3 spans 14 amino acids. Germline V CDR1 and CDR2: LNHDA, SQIVND (reference sequence). CDR3 in DNA: TGTGCCAGTAGTATAGTGGGGAGCGGACACGAGCAGTACTTC. This encodes CASSIVGSGHEQYF.

The chain uses TRBV5-1 and TRBJ1-3, with D possibly TRBD1 on 5 matching bases. The CDR3 has 15 amino acids. V was clipped by 0 bases and J by 3 bases, with 10 bases between them. Per the germline V gene, CDR1 is SGHRS and CDR2 is YFSETQ. CDR3 sequence: CASSLDRSRGNTIYF. The CDR3 DNA reads TGCGCCAGCAGCTTGGACAGGTCGCGTGGAAACACCATATATTTT.

The chain carries TRBV7-9 and TRBJ2-7; TRBD2 aligns across 7 bases. This CDR3 region has 14 residues. Germline V CDR1 and CDR2: SEHNR, FQNEAQ (reference sequence). Unmatched junction bases numbered 6, after V lost 1 base and J lost 6 bases. The CDR3 DNA reads TGTGCCAGCAGCTTAGGCGGGAGACAGTTCGAGCAGTACTTC. As protein: CASSLGGRQFEQYF.

The chain recombines TRBV29-1 with TRBJ2-7, with 7 bases aligning to TRBD2. CDR1 is SQVTM, CDR2 ANQGSEA, per germline. The CDR3 is 12 residues long. V trimming: 5 bases; J trimming: 2 bases; junction bases outside the gene matches: 3. The CDR3 DNA reads TGCAGCGTTCTTCTAGCGGCCTACGAGCAGTACTTC. Amino acids: CSVLLAAYEQYF.

The rearrangement joins TRBV5-1 to TRBJ1-2; 7 nucleotides match TRBD1. There are 14 residues in the CDR3. Germline CDR1 and CDR2: SGHRS and YFSETQ. V was clipped by 0 bases and J by 11 bases; unmatched bases: 10. The CDR3 sequence: CASSLEGQGGSYTF. In nucleotides, the CDR3 is TGCGCCAGCAGCTTGGAAGGGCAGGGGGGAAGTTACACCTTC.

The chain uses TRBV7-9 and TRBJ1-5; D is unclear. The V and J ends lost 5 bases and 4 bases respectively, with 15 bases between them. This CDR3 contains 15 residues. The germline gives CDR1 SEHNR, CDR2 FQNEAQ (reference sequence). The CDR3 DNA reads TGTGCCAGCAGCCCCCACGTCACCGGGAATCAGCCCCAGCATTTT. Protein sequence: CASSPHVTGNQPQHF.

This chain uses TRBV21-1 with TRBJ2-7; whether TRBD1, the table's D call, matches the DNA was not checked. TRBV21-1 is deemed a pseudogene. There are 15 residues in the CDR3. The CDR3 region is CASSPIRTGPYEQYF. CDR3 DNA sequence: TGTGCCAGCAGCCCCATACGGACAGGGCCATACGAGCAGTACTTC.

This rearrangement joins TRBV7-9 to TRBJ2-5; the match to TRBD1 covers 7 bases. V dropped 7 bases and J dropped 3; count of bases not matched to a gene: 2. From germline, CDR1 is SEHNR and CDR2 FQNEAQ (reference sequence). The CDR3 consists of 12 residues. Written as DNA, the CDR3 is TGTGCCAGCACCGGGACAGAAGAGACCCAGTACTTC. It encodes CASTGTEETQYF. Combining the CDR3 with reference TRBV7-9 and TRBJ2-5 gives the whole variable domain DTGVSQNPRHKITKRGQNVTFRCDPISEHNRLYWYRQTLGQGPEFLTYFQNEAQLEKSRLLSDRFSAERPKGSFSTLEIQRTEQGDSAMYLCASTGTEETQYFGPGTRLLVL.

V usage is TRBV27 and J usage is TRBJ2-6; D uncertain. Trimming shortened V by 2 bases and J by 2 bases, and 4 bases separated the two germline ends. This CDR3 contains 14 residues. Per the germline V gene, CDR1 is MNHEY and CDR2 is SMNVEV (reference sequence). CDR3 DNA: TGTGCCAGCAGTTTAAGCGCTGGGGCCAACGTCCTGACTTTC. It specifies CASSLSAGANVLTF.

The J gene is TRBJ1-2, the V gene TRBV6-5; 9 bases are shared with TRBD1. Germline V gives CDR1 MNHEY, CDR2 SVGAGI. The CDR3 totals 14 residues. After removal of 4 bases from V and 6 bases from J, the junction contained 6 bases not matched to a gene. CDR3 nucleotides: TGTGCCAGCAGTTCCACAGGGGGCTGGAATGGCTACACCTTC. It encodes CASSSTGGWNGYTF.

This chain uses TRBV30 with TRBJ1-4, with unresolved D. CDR3 length: 14 residues. V was trimmed by 0 bases and J by 10 bases, leaving 15 bases between them. Germline V gives CDR1 GTSNPN, CDR2 SVGIG (reference sequence). The CDR3 sequence: CAWSVLTGGRKLFF. The CDR3 DNA reads TGTGCCTGGAGTGTTTTGACGGGAGGGCGAAAACTGTTTTTT. The full variable domain, its missing parts supplied by reference TRBV30 and TRBJ1-4, is SQTIHQWPATLVQPVGSPLSLECTVEGTSNPNLYWYRQAAGRGLQLLFYSVGIGQISSEVPQNLSASRPQDRQFILSSKKLLLSDSGFYLCAWSVLTGGRKLFFGSGTQLSVL.

This sequence joins TRBV19 and TRBJ2-7, with D possibly being TRBD1 (6 bases). Trimming took 4 bases from V and 3 from J, leaving 19 bases between them. The CDR3 runs to 16 residues. The germline CDR1 and CDR2 sequences are LNHDA and SQIVND (reference sequence). The CDR3 sequence: CASSKKDSSYNYEQYF. The CDR3 region has the DNA TGTGCCAGTAGTAAGAAGGACAGCAGCTACAACTACGAGCAGTACTTC.

V is TRBV13 and J is TRBJ2-2, with D possibly TRBD1 on 6 matching bases. This CDR3 region has 14 residues. The V end lost 6 bases, the J end lost 5 bases, and 13 bases lay between the germline ends. From germline, CDR1 is PRHDT and CDR2 FYEKMQ (reference sequence). The CDR3 spells CASSRQGRTGELFF. The CDR3 region has the DNA TGTGCCAGCAGTCGTCAGGGGCGGACCGGGGAGCTGTTTTTT.

The V call is TRBV30, the J call TRBJ2-2; TRBD2 aligns across 16 bases. The ends lost 8 bases at V and 4 bases at J; junction bases unmatched: 13. Germline V gives CDR1 GTSNPN, CDR2 SVGIG (reference sequence). This CDR3 spans 18 amino acids. The CDR3 coding sequence is TGTGCCAGCAAGCCGGGACTAGCGGGAGGGCCAACCACCGGGGAGCTGTTTTTT. It codes for CASKPGLAGGPTTGELFF.

The chain links TRBV11-2 to TRBJ2-1, with 7 bases fitting TRBD2. Germline V gene data show CDR1 as SGHAT and CDR2 as FQNNGV. The CDR3 has 19 amino acids. The J segment lost 2 bases and the V segment lost 2 bases, leaving 15 bases of the junction unmatched. CDR3 nucleotides: TGTGCCAGCAGCTTATATTCTCTTGCGGGAGAATTTACCTACAATGAGCAGTTCTTC. Amino acid sequence: CASSLYSLAGEFTYNEQFF. Filled out from reference TRBV11-2 and TRBJ2-1, the complete variable domain reads EAGVAQSPRYKIIEKRQSVAFWCNPISGHATLYWYQQILGQGPKLLIQFQNNGVVDDSQLPKDRFSAERLKGVDSTLKIQPAKLEDSAVYLCASSLYSLAGEFTYNEQFFGPGTRLTVL.

The J gene is TRBJ2-7, the V gene TRBV5-1, with D possibly matching TRBD1 (6 bases). Germline V gives CDR1 SGHRS, CDR2 YFSETQ. The CDR3 sequence is 14 residues long. Trimming removed 0 bases at V and 5 bases at J, with 12 bases between. The CDR3 spells CASSLVDSADEQYF. CDR3 DNA: TGCGCCAGCAGCTTGGTGGACAGTGCCGACGAGCAGTACTTC.

This clone came up a few times. The rearrangement uses TRBV15 and TRBJ2-7; the D gene is possibly TRBD2 (6 bases). Per germline, CDR1 LNHNV and CDR2 YYDKDF (reference sequence). The CDR3 sequence is 13 residues long. V lost 0 bases and J 5 bases, leaving 8 bases between the germline ends. The CDR3 here is CATSRDREDEQYF. As DNA, the CDR3 is TGTGCCACCAGCAGAGACAGGGAGGACGAGCAGTACTTC.

The chain has TRBV7-9 and TRBJ2-7, with 7 bases lining up with TRBD1. Germline V CDR1 and CDR2: SEHNR, FQNEAQ (reference sequence). The CDR3 contains 14 residues. The ends lost 7 bases at V and 0 bases at J; junction bases unmatched: 6. CDR3 sequence: CASNGQESSYEQYF. In DNA, the CDR3 is TGTGCCAGCAACGGACAGGAGAGCTCCTACGAGCAGTACTTC.

The rearrangement links TRBV5-6 to TRBJ1-1; 7 bases map to TRBD1. V shed 4 bases and J 12 bases; nucleotides not matched to a gene: 6. Per the germline V gene, CDR1 is SGHDT and CDR2 is YYEEEE. The CDR3 loop spans 11 amino acids. CDR3 sequence reads: CASSPGQTTFF. The DNA for the CDR3 is TGTGCCAGCAGCCCGGGACAGACGACTTTCTTT.

This chain uses TRBV3-1 (or the pseudogene TRBV3-2) with TRBJ1-2, with 10 bases aligning to TRBD1. CDR1 is LGHDT and CDR2 is YNNKEL in the germline V gene (reference sequence). V was pared by 4 bases and J by 3 bases, with 2 bases of the junction left unmatched. The CDR3 has 14 residues. The CDR3 loop reads CASSPGTGDYGYTF. DNA of the CDR3: TGTGCCAGCAGCCCTGGGACAGGGGACTATGGCTACACCTTC.

The V call is TRBV7-2, the J call TRBJ2-2, with 9 bases lining up with TRBD2. The CDR3 contains 15 residues. The V and J ends lost 3 bases and 4 bases, in that order; junction bases with no gene match: 3. Germline lookup yields CDR1 SGHTA and CDR2 FQGNSA. CDR3 amino acids: CASSFVSGSTGELFF. The DNA for the CDR3 is TGTGCCAGCAGCTTTGTTAGCGGGAGCACCGGGGAGCTGTTTTTT.

The CDR3 DNA is TGTGCCAGCAGTTCCCGCCGACGCGGGGCCGTGGGAGATACGCAGTATTTT. This translates into CASSSRRRGAVGDTQYF. The chain carries TRBV28 and TRBJ2-3; maybe TRBD2 (6 bases). The CDR3 contains 17 residues. V was cut by 4 bases and J by 5 bases, with 22 bases left in between. Germline CDR1 and CDR2: MDHEN and SYDVKM.

The V gene is TRBV3-1 (or the pseudogene TRBV3-2), the J gene TRBJ1-2, with D possibly TRBD1 on 5 matching bases. V was pared by 5 bases and J by 6 bases, with 13 bases between. The CDR3 length is 13 residues. Per the germline V gene, CDR1 is LGHDT and CDR2 is YNNKEL (reference sequence). The CDR3 sequence: CASSTEGRDGYTF. The CDR3 DNA reads TGTGCCAGCAGCACCGAGGGGAGGGATGGCTACACCTTC.

This clone was recorded only once. The DNA for the CDR3 is TGTGCCAGCAGTTTCCAGGTTAATGAAAAACTGTTTTTT. It yields the protein CASSFQVNEKLFF. V gene TRBV27 combines with J gene TRBJ1-4; no clear D gene. The CDR3 spans 13 residues. The ends were cut back, 3 bases at V and 4 bases at J, with 6 bases in the middle. CDR1 is MNHEY, CDR2 SMNVEV, per germline (reference sequence).